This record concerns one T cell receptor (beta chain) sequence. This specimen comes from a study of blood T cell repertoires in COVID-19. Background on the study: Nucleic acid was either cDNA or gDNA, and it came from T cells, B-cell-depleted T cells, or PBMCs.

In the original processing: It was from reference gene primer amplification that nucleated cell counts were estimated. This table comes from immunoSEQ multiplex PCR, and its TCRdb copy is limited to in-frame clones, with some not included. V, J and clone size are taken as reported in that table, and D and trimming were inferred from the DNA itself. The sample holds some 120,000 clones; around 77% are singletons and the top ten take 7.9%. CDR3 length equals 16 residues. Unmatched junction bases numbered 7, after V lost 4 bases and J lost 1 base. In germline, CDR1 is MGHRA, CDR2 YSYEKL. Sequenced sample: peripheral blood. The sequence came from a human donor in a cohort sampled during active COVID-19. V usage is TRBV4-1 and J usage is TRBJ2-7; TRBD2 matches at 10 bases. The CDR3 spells CASSPDRTSGSYEQYF. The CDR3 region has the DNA TGCGCCAGCAGCCCCGACCGGACTAGCGGTTCCTACGAGCAGTACTTC.